The rows below give T cell receptor beta chains drawn from one sample of a study of naive CD8 T cells in extremely preterm neonates. Clones were read by immunoSEQ multiplex PCR, and TCRdb kept only the in-frame ones, dropping some. This sample has 5,500 to 8,500 clones, with more than 95% found just once. Material for sequencing was naive CD8+ T cells from blood. These receptor sequences come from a human donor in good health. The CDR3 runs from the conserved cysteine through the conserved F or W. D genes are given only for firm matches. Not all rows give a size; the values are once, few, many and, for expanded clones, a class.

J gene	D gene	V gene	clone size	CDR3 protein	CDR3 DNA
TRBJ2-7	-	TRBV6-5	-	CASSYSSSYEQYF	TGTGCCAGCAGTTACTCGAGCTCCTACGAGCAGTACTTC
TRBJ2-7	TRBD1	TRBV27	-	CASSFPGQGAEQYF	TGTGCCAGCAGTTTCCCGGGACAGGGAGCCGAGCAGTACTTC
TRBJ2-7	TRBD2	TRBV7-9	-	CASSPGLSSYEQYF	TGTGCCAGCAGCCCGGGACTAAGCTCCTACGAGCAGTACTTC
TRBJ2-7	-	TRBV19	-	CASSSPPEGAGSYEQYF	TGTGCCAGTAGTTCGCCCCCGGAGGGGGCTGGCTCCTACGAGCAGTACTTC
TRBJ1-2	-	TRBV11-2	-	CASSLGGRAYGYTF	TGTGCCAGCAGCTTAGGCGGCAGGGCATATGGCTACACCTTC
TRBJ2-1	-	TRBV7-9	-	CASSFGRGRSYNEQFF	TGTGCCAGCAGCTTTGGGCGGGGCCGCTCCTACAATGAGCAGTTCTTC
TRBJ2-7	TRBD1	TRBV15	-	CATSETIPQGETNYEQYF	TGTGCCACCAGCGAAACTATACCGCAGGGGGAGACAAATTACGAGCAGTACTTC
TRBJ1-1	-	TRBV9	-	CASSVGGAGTEAFF	TGTGCCAGCTCAGTAGGGGGGGCCGGCACTGAAGCTTTCTTT
TRBJ2-7	TRBD1	TRBV4-1	-	CASSQEGQGAYEQYF	TGCGCCAGCAGCCAAGAAGGACAGGGGGCTTACGAGCAGTACTTC
TRBJ1-6	-	TRBV6-5	-	CASSYSSGNSPLHF	TGTGCCAGCAGTTACTCGTCGGGGAATTCACCCCTCCACTTT
TRBJ1-1	-	TRBV19	-	CASSVRMNTEAFF	TGTGCCAGTAGTGTCAGAATGAACACTGAAGCTTTCTTT
TRBJ2-5	TRBD2	TRBV2	-	CASRTSGGTKETQYF	TGTGCCAGCAGAACTAGCGGGGGGACGAAAGAGACCCAGTACTTC
TRBJ2-6	-	TRBV28	once	CASSLLLLASGANVLTF	TGTGCCAGCAGTTTACTGCTACTAGCATCTGGGGCCAACGTCCTGACTTTC
TRBJ2-3	TRBD2	TRBV4-1	-	CASSTAGAEDTQYF	TGCGCCAGCAGCACAGCGGGGGCCGAGGATACGCAGTATTTT
TRBJ2-3	-	TRBV28	-	CASSLARGRTDTQYF	TGTGCCAGCAGTTTAGCCCGGGGTCGCACAGATACGCAGTATTTT
TRBJ2-3	TRBD2	TRBV9	-	CASSLSGTSGGYTDTQYF	TGTGCCAGCAGCTTATCCGGGACTAGCGGGGGATACACAGATACGCAGTATTTT
TRBJ1-5	TRBD1	TRBV4-3	once	CASSTTQGGEEPQHF	TGCGCCAGCAGCACTACTCAGGGGGGCGAAGAGCCCCAGCATTTT
TRBJ1-2	-	TRBV9	-	CASSADYGYTF	TGTGCCAGCAGCGCTGACTATGGCTACACCTTC
TRBJ1-6	-	TRBV11-2	-	CASSIGSSYNSPLHF	TGTGCCAGCAGCATCGGGAGCTCCTATAATTCACCCCTCCACTTT
TRBJ2-1	-	TRBV30	-	CAMGGEWYNEQFF	TGTGCTATGGGGGGAGAATGGTACAATGAGCAGTTCTTC
TRBJ1-1	TRBD1	TRBV4-1	-	CASSQGLGQGRAFF	TGCGCCAGCAGCCAAGGTCTCGGACAGGGGAGAGCTTTCTTT
TRBJ2-1	TRBD2	TRBV6-5	-	CASRYLQRGGLGEQFF	TGTGCCAGCCGGTACTTACAGCGGGGGGGCCTGGGTGAGCAGTTCTTC
TRBJ2-1	-	TRBV11-3	-	CASSLSGPYNEQFF	TGTGCCAGCAGCTTAAGCGGCCCGTACAATGAGCAGTTCTTC
TRBJ2-7	-	TRBV9	once	CASSNAGVEYEQYF	TGTGCCAGCAGCAACGCAGGGGTTGAGTACGAGCAGTACTTC
TRBJ1-4	-	TRBV13	-	CASSFDGDEKLFF	TGTGCCAGCAGCTTTGACGGGGATGAAAAACTGTTTTTT
TRBJ1-5	-	TRBV27	-	CASSYASRQPQHF	TGTGCCAGCAGTTATGCCTCCAGGCAGCCCCAGCATTTT
TRBJ1-1	TRBD1	TRBV19	-	CASSPRDRGLNTEAFF	TGTGCCAGTAGTCCCAGGGACAGGGGCCTGAACACTGAAGCTTTCTTT
TRBJ1-2	-	TRBV6-1	-	CASSESHGGGLGYGYTF	TGTGCCAGCAGTGAATCGCACGGGGGGGGGCTAGGGTATGGCTACACCTTC
TRBJ1-6	-	TRBV9	-	CASSPGGRSSYNSPLHF	TGTGCCAGCAGCCCCGGGGGACGGAGCTCCTATAATTCACCCCTCCACTTT
TRBJ2-1	-	TRBV2	once	CASSEGAGDEQFF	TGTGCCAGCAGTGAAGGGGCCGGGGATGAGCAGTTCTTC
TRBJ2-1	-	TRBV20-1	-	CSARVVNEQFF	TGCAGTGCTAGAGTCGTCAATGAGCAGTTCTTC
TRBJ2-2	-	TRBV5-1	-	CASSQGTNTGELFF	TGCGCCAGCAGTCAGGGAACGAACACCGGGGAGCTGTTTTTT
TRBJ1-6	-	TRBV4-2	few	CASSQGDRNSPLHF	TGTGCCAGCAGCCAAGGAGACAGAAATTCACCCCTCCACTTT
TRBJ2-7	-	TRBV30	-	CAWSVLSVEEQYF	TGTGCCTGGAGTGTACTGTCGGTCGAGGAGCAGTACTTC
TRBJ1-4	TRBD1	TRBV7-7	-	CASSVTGDPNEKLFF	TGTGCTAGCAGCGTGACAGGGGACCCTAATGAAAAACTGTTTTTT
TRBJ1-5	-	TRBV7-8	-	CASSPRRDGNQPQHF	TGTGCCAGCAGCCCGCGGAGGGACGGGAATCAGCCCCAGCATTTT
TRBJ1-6	-	TRBV5-4	-	CATLGGPNSPLHF	TGTGCCACCCTAGGGGGACCTAATTCACCCCTCCACTTT
TRBJ1-2	-	TRBV5-6	-	CASSLRAGPTYFYGYTF	TGTGCCAGCAGCTTAAGAGCAGGGCCGACCTACTTCTATGGCTACACCTTC
TRBJ1-1	-	TRBV9	once	CASSSEGGLPEAFF	TGTGCCAGCAGCTCCGAGGGGGGGCTGCCTGAAGCTTTCTTT
TRBJ2-2	TRBD1	TRBV9	-	CASSVAQGETGGTGELFF	TGTGCCAGCAGCGTAGCTCAGGGGGAGACAGGGGGGACCGGGGAGCTGTTTTTT
TRBJ1-1	-	TRBV4-1	-	CASKAGLGTEAFF	TGCGCCAGCAAGGCGGGGCTGGGTACTGAAGCTTTCTTT
TRBJ2-7	TRBD2	TRBV10-1	-	CASRWGARGTPYEQYF	TGCGCCAGCAGGTGGGGCGCGCGGGGGACGCCCTACGAGCAGTACTTC
TRBJ2-7	TRBD1	TRBV5-1	-	CASTIGQDYEQYF	TGCGCCAGCACAATCGGACAGGACTACGAGCAGTACTTC
TRBJ1-2	-	TRBV6-5	-	CASSYSRTGRNYGYTF	TGTGCCAGCAGTTACTCCCGTACAGGGCGCAACTATGGCTACACCTTC
TRBJ1-2	-	TRBV9	-	CASSVQDNYGYTF	TGTGCCAGCAGCGTTCAGGATAACTATGGCTACACCTTC
TRBJ2-7	-	TRBV6-1	-	CASSDYNEQYF	TGTGCCAGCAGTGACTATAACGAGCAGTACTTC
TRBJ1-2	TRBD1	TRBV7-9	-	CASSLVGDSRTYGYTF	TGTGCCAGCAGCTTAGTTGGGGACAGTAGAACCTATGGCTACACCTTC
TRBJ2-3	TRBD2	TRBV11-2	-	CASSSSGLAGGTDTQYF	TGTGCCAGCAGCTCTTCGGGACTAGCGGGGGGAACAGATACGCAGTATTTT
TRBJ2-5	-	TRBV27	-	CASSSDRLSIGTQYF	TGTGCCAGCAGTTCGGACAGACTTTCGATTGGGACCCAGTACTTC
TRBJ1-1	-	TRBV9	-	CASSSLSGLGTEAFF	TGTGCCAGCAGCTCTCTATCAGGTCTGGGCACTGAAGCTTTCTTT
TRBJ2-7	TRBD1	TRBV5-1	-	CASSYRQGVYEQYF	TGCGCCAGCAGCTACCGACAGGGTGTCTACGAGCAGTACTTC
TRBJ1-1	-	TRBV5-4	-	CASSFALANTEAFF	TGTGCCAGCAGCTTTGCCCTAGCGAACACTGAAGCTTTCTTT
TRBJ1-2	-	TRBV25-1	-	CASSDYSYGYTF	TGTGCCAGCAGTGATTACAGCTATGGCTACACCTTC
TRBJ1-5	TRBD1	TRBV4-3	-	CASSQEGQGAYQPQHF	TGCGCCAGCAGCCAAGAGGGACAGGGGGCATATCAGCCCCAGCATTTT
TRBJ2-7	-	TRBV19	once	CASSIAQGAYEQYF	TGTGCCAGTAGTATCGCGCAGGGTGCCTACGAGCAGTACTTC
TRBJ2-7	-	TRBV7-3	-	CASSLIRRDKAYEQYF	TGTGCCAGCAGCTTAATACGCCGGGACAAAGCTTACGAGCAGTACTTC
TRBJ1-2	TRBD1	TRBV10-3	-	CAISGGTGIIGYTF	TGTGCCATCAGTGGTGGGACAGGTATTATAGGCTACACCTTC
TRBJ2-7	TRBD2	TRBV30	once	CAWIGSSGGLIF	TGTGCCTGGATTGGTTCCAGCGGGGGCCTTATCTTC
TRBJ1-6	-	TRBV6-1	-	CASSEYRSSYNSPLHF	TGTGCCAGCAGTGAATACAGGAGCTCCTATAATTCACCCCTCCACTTT
TRBJ2-1	-	TRBV27	-	CASSYRADRSDEQFF	TGTGCCAGCAGTTACAGGGCCGACAGGAGCGATGAGCAGTTCTTC